One T cell receptor (beta chain) is described in this entry. Its specificity is not known. This table comes from immunoSEQ multiplex PCR, and its TCRdb copy is limited to in-frame clones, with some not included. Of 37,000 or so clones in the sample, approximately 85% were seen once. V dropped 0 bases and J dropped 10 bases, with 14 bases sitting between them. Germline CDR1 and CDR2: SGHRS and YFSETQ. The CDR3 consists of 15 residues. This sample was taken from a study of CD4 T cells in relation to SARS-CoV-2 and coronaviruses. Whole-study results and caveats: SARS-CoV-2-driven expansion was significantly weaker in crossreactive than monoreactive clones. No donor gave both pre-pandemic and post-infection samples.

Sample: memory CD4+ T cells from PBMCs. The rearrangement links TRBV5-1 to TRBJ1-6, with unresolved D. The origin of this receptor is an adult with COVID-19. CDR3 protein: CASSLDPVSGSPLHF. The DNA for the CDR3 is TGCGCCAGCAGCTTGGACCCCGTCTCTGGCTCACCCCTCCACTTT.